Shown below are 11 T cell receptor beta chains from a single sample sequenced in a study of blood T cells in healthy people across ages. It was with a sample-barcoded 5' primer and a J-beta primer mix that a second PCR of about 6 to 12 cycles was run. TCRdb redid the calling of the 5' RACE reads with MiXCR, one entry per CDR3 protein. Among 780,000 or so distinct CDR3 sequences, roughly 25% were seen once, and the ten largest hold approximately 4%. The same data also contributed to another study, on T cells of mothers and their children.

The sample consisted of blood. The receptor source for this set is a boy aged 5-17 years in good health.

This clonotype showed up just a few times. The chain has TRBV11-2 and TRBJ2-5, with a tentative D call TRBD1 (5 bases). The J call may be wrong; the DNA end is better matched by TRBJ2-1. CDR1 is SGHAT and CDR2 is FQNNGV in the germline V gene. This CDR3 has 15 amino acids. CDR3 in DNA: TGTGCCAGCAGCCCTATAGGGGCACCTAACAATGAGCAGTTCTTC. This gives the protein CASSPIGAPNNEQFF.

The gene calls are TRBV2 and TRBJ1-2; D call uncertain. Per germline, CDR1 SNHLY and CDR2 FYNNEI. Trimming shortened V by 10 bases and J by 3 bases, and 12 bases separated the two germline ends. CDR3 length equals 12 residues. The CDR3 loop reads CAIQKTDYGYTF. In DNA form, the CDR3 reads TGTGCCATCCAAAAGACGGACTATGGCTACACCTTC.

The CDR3 nucleotides are TGTGCCAGCAGCCAAGCCGGGAGGCAGCAAGAGACCCAGTACTTC. Protein: CASSQAGRQQETQYF. The rearrangement links TRBV3-1 to TRBJ2-5, with 7 nucleotides matching TRBD2. V shed 1 base, J shed 2 bases, and the junction held 4 bases outside the gene matches. The CDR3 has 15 residues. Germline CDR1 reads LGHDT; CDR2 reads YNNKEL (reference sequence).

The CDR3 nucleotides are TGCAGTGCGACAGGGGAGGAGACCCAGTACTTC. This translates into CSATGEETQYF. The rearrangement joins TRBV20-1 to TRBJ2-5, with 8 positions matching TRBD1. CDR1 is DFQATT and CDR2 is SNEGSKA in the germline V gene (reference sequence). This CDR3 has 11 residues. Trimming removed 6 bases from V and 5 bases from J; junction bases left unmatched: 2.

The chain couples TRBV15 to TRBJ1-5; a weak D match, TRBD1 (5 bases). V was pared by 5 bases and J by 4 bases, with 9 bases between. This CDR3 has 13 residues. The germline gives CDR1 LNHNV, CDR2 YYDKDF (reference sequence). CDR3 in amino acids: CATSGAENQPQHF. CDR3 coding DNA: TGTGCCACCAGCGGGGCGGAAAATCAGCCCCAGCATTTT. Full variable domain (remainder filled in from reference TRBV15 and TRBJ1-5): DAMVIQNPRYQVTQFGKPVTLSCSQTLNHNVMYWYQQKSSQAPKLLFHYYDKDFNNEADTPDNFQSRRPNTSFCFLDIRSPGLGDTAMYLCATSGAENQPQHFGDGTRLSIL.

This chain links TRBV7-9 with TRBJ2-2, with 8 nucleotides matching TRBD1. CDR3 length equals 17 residues. The V and J ends lost 5 bases and 2 bases, in that order; junction bases with no gene match: 10. In germline, CDR1 is SEHNR, CDR2 FQNEAQ (reference sequence). The CDR3 bases are TGTGCCAGCAGCCCATTCGATGGACAGGGAAACACCGGGGAGCTGTTTTTT. It is translated as CASSPFDGQGNTGELFF.

This chain uses TRBV29-1 with TRBJ1-1, with 9 bases identical to TRBD1. Germline loops: CDR1 SQVTM, CDR2 ANQGSEA. CDR3 size: 14 residues. V shed 4 bases and J 3 bases; nucleotides not matched to a gene: 6. The CDR3 DNA follows: TGCAGCGTTGCCGCGGACAGGGGATACACTGAAGCTTTCTTT. It codes for CSVAADRGYTEAFF.

To note about this clonotype: One junction end disagrees with the germline gene, perhaps due to a read error. The chain is built from TRBV6-2 or TRBV6-3 and TRBJ2-2, with D tentatively TRBD2 (6 bases). This CDR3 is 15 amino acids long. Germline V CDR1 and CDR2: MNHEY, SVGEGT. The CDR3 is CASSYSGLTTGGLFF. CDR3 DNA sequence: TGTGCCAGCAGTTACTCGGGACTCACAACCGGGGGGCTGTTTTTT.

The chain carries TRBV6-2 or TRBV6-3 and TRBJ2-5, with 8 bases matching TRBD2. Matching the DNA end better, TRBJ2-1 makes the J call doubtful. This CDR3 spans 12 amino acids. CDR1 is MNHEY, CDR2 SVGEGT, per germline. In DNA, the CDR3 is TGTGCCAGCGTTACCAGCGGGAGTGAGCAGTTCTTC. Its protein is CASVTSGSEQFF.

This chain connects TRBV27 to TRBJ2-4; perhaps D is TRBD1 or TRBD2 (6 bases each). The CDR3 extends over 16 amino acids. V gave up 6 bases and J gave up 0 bases, with 15 bases separating them. Per germline, CDR1 MNHEY and CDR2 SMNVEV (reference sequence). In nucleotides, the CDR3 is TGTGCCAGCAGCGGGGGCGAGGAAACAGCCAAAAACATTCAGTACTTC. Protein sequence: CASSGGEETAKNIQYF.

This clonotype was recorded a few times. The chain recombines TRBV29-1 with TRBJ2-5, with 9 bases that match TRBD1. The DNA end favors TRBJ2-7, so the J call may be wrong. This CDR3 spans 15 amino acids. Germline lookup yields CDR1 SQVTM and CDR2 ANQGSEA. CDR3 residues: CSVEGPGQGPYEQYF. The CDR3 DNA is TGCAGCGTTGAAGGTCCGGGACAGGGCCCGTACGAGCAGTACTTC.